The entry below describes one T cell receptor beta chain. Antigen specificity is unknown. The data were obtained in a study of beta chain features in type 1 diabetes. Per the germline V gene, CDR1 is GTSNPN and CDR2 is SVGIG (reference sequence). The CDR3 has 16 amino acids. The V and J ends lost 0 bases and 0 bases, in that order; junction bases with no gene match: 6. Study-level points and caveats: There was no resolution here of whether HLA type influences TCRB rearrangement.

The isolated RNA, all of it, was reverse transcribed, so expressed TCRB transcripts were what got sequenced. This table comes from immunoSEQ multiplex PCR, and its TCRdb copy is limited to in-frame clones, with some not included. The repertoire holds 350,000 to 400,000 clones, with about 15% as singletons. This chain connects TRBV30 to TRBJ2-3; 7 positions agree with TRBD2. Sample: naive CD4+ T cells from blood. The TCR was taken from a woman aged 18 to 35 in good health. Here the CDR3 reads CAWSVRLAVSTDTQYF. CDR3 DNA: TGTGCCTGGAGTGTACGGCTAGCGGTTAGCACAGATACGCAGTATTTT.